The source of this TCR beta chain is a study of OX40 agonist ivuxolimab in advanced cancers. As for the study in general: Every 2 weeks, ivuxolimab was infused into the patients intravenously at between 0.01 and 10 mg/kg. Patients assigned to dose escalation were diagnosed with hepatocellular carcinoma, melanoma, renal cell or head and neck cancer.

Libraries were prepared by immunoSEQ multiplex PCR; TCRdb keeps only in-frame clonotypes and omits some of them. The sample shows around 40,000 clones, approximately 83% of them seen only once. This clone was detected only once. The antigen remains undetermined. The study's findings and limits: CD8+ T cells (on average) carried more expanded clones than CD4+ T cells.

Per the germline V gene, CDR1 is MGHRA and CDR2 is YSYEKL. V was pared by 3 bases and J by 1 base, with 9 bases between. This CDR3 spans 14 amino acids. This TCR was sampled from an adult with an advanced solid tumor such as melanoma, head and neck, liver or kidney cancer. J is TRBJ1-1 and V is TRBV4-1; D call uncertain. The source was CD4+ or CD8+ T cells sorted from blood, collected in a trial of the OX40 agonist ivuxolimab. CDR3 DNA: TGCGCCAGCAGCCACCAGGCAGGGAACACTGAAGCTTTCTTT. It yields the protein CASSHQAGNTEAFF.